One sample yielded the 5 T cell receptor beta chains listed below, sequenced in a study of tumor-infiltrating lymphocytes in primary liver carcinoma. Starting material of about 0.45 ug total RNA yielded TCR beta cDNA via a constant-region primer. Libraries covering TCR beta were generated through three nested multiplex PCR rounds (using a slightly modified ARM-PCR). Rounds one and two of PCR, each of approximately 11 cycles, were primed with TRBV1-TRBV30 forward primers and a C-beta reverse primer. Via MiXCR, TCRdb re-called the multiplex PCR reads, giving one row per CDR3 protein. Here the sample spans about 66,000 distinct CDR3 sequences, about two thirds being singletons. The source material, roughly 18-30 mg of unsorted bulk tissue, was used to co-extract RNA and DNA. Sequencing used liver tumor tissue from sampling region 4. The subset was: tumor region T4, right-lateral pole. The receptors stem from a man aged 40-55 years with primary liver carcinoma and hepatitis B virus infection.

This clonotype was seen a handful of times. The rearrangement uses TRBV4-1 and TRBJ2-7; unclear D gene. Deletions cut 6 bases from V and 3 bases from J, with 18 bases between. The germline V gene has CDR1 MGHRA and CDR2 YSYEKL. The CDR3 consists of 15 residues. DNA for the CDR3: TGCGCCAGCAGTCCCCGAGAGGAACTCTTCTACGAGCAGTACTTC. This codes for CASSPREELFYEQYF.

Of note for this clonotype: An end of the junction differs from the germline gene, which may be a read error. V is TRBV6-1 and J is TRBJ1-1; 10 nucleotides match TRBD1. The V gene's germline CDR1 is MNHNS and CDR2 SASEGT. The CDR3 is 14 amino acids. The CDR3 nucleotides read TGTGCCCGCCGAAGACAGGGGGCTGTGACTGAGGCTTTCTTT. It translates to CARRRQGAVTEAFF.

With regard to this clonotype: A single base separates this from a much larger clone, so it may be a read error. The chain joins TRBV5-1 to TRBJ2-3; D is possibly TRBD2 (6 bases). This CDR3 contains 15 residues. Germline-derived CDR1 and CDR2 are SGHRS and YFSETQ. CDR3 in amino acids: CTRSAAGTEGDTQYF. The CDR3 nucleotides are TGCACCAGGAGCGCTGCCGGGACTGAGGGAGATACGCAGTATTTT. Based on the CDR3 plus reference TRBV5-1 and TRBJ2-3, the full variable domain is KAGVTQTPRYLIKTRGQQVTLSCSPISGHRSVSWYQQTPGQGLQFLFEYFSETQRNKGNFPGRFSGRQFSNSRSEMNVSTLELGDSALYLCTRSAAGTEGDTQYFGPGTRLTVL.

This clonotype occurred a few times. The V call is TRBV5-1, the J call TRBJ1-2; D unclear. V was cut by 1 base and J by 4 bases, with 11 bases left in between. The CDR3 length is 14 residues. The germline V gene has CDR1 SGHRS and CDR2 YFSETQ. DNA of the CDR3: TGCGCCAGCAGCTTGAGTGCCAGGTCCTATGGCTACACCTTC. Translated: CASSLSARSYGYTF. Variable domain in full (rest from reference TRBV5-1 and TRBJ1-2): KAGVTQTPRYLIKTRGQQVTLSCSPISGHRSVSWYQQTPGQGLQFLFEYFSETQRNKGNFPGRFSGRQFSNSRSEMNVSTLELGDSALYLCASSLSARSYGYTFGSGTRLTVV.

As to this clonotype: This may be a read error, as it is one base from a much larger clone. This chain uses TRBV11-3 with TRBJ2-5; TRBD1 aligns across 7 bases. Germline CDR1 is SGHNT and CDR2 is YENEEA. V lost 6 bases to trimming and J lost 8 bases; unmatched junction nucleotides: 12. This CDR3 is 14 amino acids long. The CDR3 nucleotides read TGTGCCAGCAGTCGGGGACAGAATGGAGATACCCAGTACTTC. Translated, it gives CASSRGQNGDTQYF.